One and the same sample provided the 13 T cell receptor beta chains below, sequenced in a study of T-cell memory formation after mild COVID-19 (dated by TCRdb to about 2021). Library method: 5' RACE. TCRdb lists the instrument as Illumina NovaSeq 6000. The public sequencing data were trimmed at Q25 with fastp and processed into clonotypes with MiXCR by TCRdb, which kept only in-frame beta chains. Every distinct CDR3 protein forms one entry, paired with its most common genes and DNA. Recorded for this sample are nearly 350,000 distinct CDR3 sequences; approximately 12% of them occurred a single time. Clones ranked in the top ten supply about a fifth of the sample. The material sequenced was PBMCs or a T cell subset sorted from them (not recorded which). Receptor source: a man between 18 and 35 years old who had mild COVID-19 (a few samples of this study predate the infection). The sample titles of this study are shuffled in the database, so cell type and time point are left out; the donor was told from shared clones.

The V and J genes are TRBV5-1 and TRBJ1-6; D is undetermined. This CDR3 has 12 residues. Germline values: CDR1 SGHRS, CDR2 YFSETQ. The V and J ends lost 0 bases and 10 bases respectively, with 5 bases between them. The CDR3 region is CASSLDQSPLHF. For the CDR3, the DNA is TGCGCCAGCAGCTTGGATCAGTCACCCCTCCACTTT.

This clonotype was seen a few times. The chain combines TRBV27 with TRBJ2-2; possible D gene TRBD1, 5 bases. CDR3 length: 15 amino acids. V was cut by 3 bases and J by 5 bases, with 13 bases left in between. From germline, CDR1 is MNHEY and CDR2 SMNVEV (reference sequence). This CDR3 reads CASSFPGSGTGELFF. CDR3 DNA: TGTGCCAGCAGTTTCCCAGGGTCCGGGACCGGGGAGCTGTTTTTT.

This chain uses TRBV12-3 or TRBV12-4 with TRBJ2-5, with D possibly matching TRBD2 (5 bases). Trimming removed 6 bases at V and 5 bases at J, with 22 bases between. This CDR3 has 16 residues. The CDR3 loop is CASSSSGVRRGETQYF. The CDR3 DNA reads as TGTGCCAGCAGCTCCTCGGGTGTCAGGAGAGGGGAGACCCAGTACTTC.

This clonotype was seen more than once but under ten times. CDR3 DNA sequence: TGTGCCAGCAGCTCGCGACTAGTCGGGAGCACAGATACGCAGTATTTT. Translating gives CASSSRLVGSTDTQYF. The J gene is TRBJ2-3, the V gene TRBV5-4; a possible D gene is TRBD2 (6 bases). V was shortened by 3 bases and J by 0 bases, with 14 bases between the two germline ends. The CDR3 is 16 amino acids. Germline CDR1 reads SGHNT; CDR2 reads YYREEE (reference sequence).

The chain has TRBV7-9 and TRBJ1-3, with a tentative D call TRBD1 (5 bases). V was pared by 3 bases and J by 0 bases, with 9 bases between. In germline, CDR1 is SEHNR, CDR2 FQNEAQ (reference sequence). This CDR3 is built from 15 residues. The CDR3: CASSFRDASGNTIYF. The CDR3 nucleotides read TGTGCCAGCAGCTTCCGGGACGCCTCTGGAAACACCATATATTTT.

This clonotype was seen a few times. The chain employs TRBV9 and TRBJ2-4; TRBD2 matches at 9 bases. With 3 bases clipped from V and 5 bases from J, the junction kept 12 bases outside the gene matches. The CDR3 covers 17 residues. Germline V gene lookup returns CDR1 SGDLS and CDR2 YYNGEE. CDR3 DNA: TGTGCCAGCAGCGCACGAGCGGGGGGTAGGGTGGAAAACATTCAGTACTTC. Its protein is CASSARAGGRVENIQYF.

This rearrangement joins TRBV7-9 to TRBJ2-1, with TRBD2 matching 9 bases. The V gene end was trimmed by 5 bases and the J gene end by 1 base; junction bases not matched to a gene: 15. The CDR3 covers 19 residues. The germline CDR1 and CDR2 sequences are SEHNR and FQNEAQ (reference sequence). CDR3 residues: CASSAPGLASLGSYNEQFF. The CDR3 DNA reads as TGTGCCAGCAGCGCCCCGGGACTAGCCTCACTCGGGTCCTACAATGAGCAGTTCTTC.

This clonotype was recorded a few times. The chain combines TRBV6-5 with TRBJ2-4, with 14 bases fitting TRBD2. Looked up from germline, CDR1 is MNHEY and CDR2 is SVGAGI. The trim removed 5 bases at V and 4 bases at J, leaving 10 bases unmatched. The CDR3 contains 18 residues. The CDR3 here is CASSQTGRTSGGKNIQYF. For the CDR3, the DNA is TGTGCCAGCAGTCAAACGGGAAGGACTAGCGGGGGGAAAAACATTCAGTACTTC.

V and J are TRBV18 and TRBJ2-1, with a tentative D call TRBD1 (5 bases). The germline V gene encodes CDR1 KGHSH and CDR2 LQKENI. This CDR3 spans 15 amino acids. Trimming removed 2 bases at V and 5 bases at J, with 13 bases between. The CDR3 DNA is TGTGCCAGCTCACCAAAGCAGGGCGGCGACAATGAGCAGTTCTTC. It is translated as CASSPKQGGDNEQFF. Full variable domain (rest looked up from reference TRBV18 and TRBJ2-1): NAGVMQNPRHLVRRRGQEARLRCSPMKGHSHVYWYRQLPEEGLKFMVYLQKENIIDESGMPKERFSAEFPKEGPSILRIQQVVRGDSAAYFCASSPKQGGDNEQFFGPGTRLTVL.

This clonotype was counted at least ten times. The chain is built from TRBV6-2 or TRBV6-3 and TRBJ2-5, with D perhaps given as TRBD1 or TRBD2 (6 bases each). The germline CDR1 and CDR2 sequences are MNHEY and SVGEGT. This CDR3 contains 14 residues. V lost 5 bases to trimming and J lost 5 bases, with 15 bases between them. The CDR3 loop reads CASSAEGGRETQYF. CDR3 DNA sequence: TGTGCCAGCAGTGCCGAGGGGGGCCGCGAGACCCAGTACTTC.

In this sample, this clonotype turned up many times. The chain recombines TRBV7-6 with TRBJ2-1, with a tentative D call TRBD2 (5 bases). Germline V gene data show CDR1 as SGHVS and CDR2 as FNYEAQ. Trimming cost V 5 bases and J 0 bases, with 14 bases left between them. The CDR3 has 16 amino acids. CDR3 residues: CASSRRSPSSYNEQFF. The CDR3 DNA follows: TGTGCCAGCAGCCGGAGGAGTCCCAGCTCCTACAATGAGCAGTTCTTC.

The genes are TRBV7-3 and TRBJ1-1; D uncertain. This CDR3 region has 15 residues. Trimming stripped 2 bases from V and 3 bases from J, with 13 bases between. Germline loops: CDR1 SGHTA, CDR2 FQGTGA. The CDR3 nucleotides are TGTGCCAGCAGCTTAGGACCCTCTTCCTACACTGAAGCTTTCTTT. The encoded protein is CASSLGPSSYTEAFF.

This clonotype was observed a few times. The chain has TRBV18 and TRBJ2-5, with 7 bases aligning to TRBD1. Per the germline V gene, CDR1 is KGHSH and CDR2 is LQKENI. The V segment lost 5 bases and the J segment 1 base; nucleotides outside the gene matches: 4. The CDR3 consists of 14 residues. DNA of the CDR3: TGTGCCAGCTCAACGGGACAGTCCCAAGAGACCCAGTACTTC. Translating gives CASSTGQSQETQYF.